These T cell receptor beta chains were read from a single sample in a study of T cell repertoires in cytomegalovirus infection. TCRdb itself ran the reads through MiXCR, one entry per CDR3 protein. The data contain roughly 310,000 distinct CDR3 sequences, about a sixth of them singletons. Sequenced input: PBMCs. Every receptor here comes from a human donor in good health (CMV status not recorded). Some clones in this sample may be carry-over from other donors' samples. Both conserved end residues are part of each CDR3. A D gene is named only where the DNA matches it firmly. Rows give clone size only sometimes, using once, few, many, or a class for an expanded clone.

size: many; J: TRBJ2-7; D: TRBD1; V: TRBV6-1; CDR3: CASSKDRGYEQYF; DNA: TGTGCCAGCAGTAAGGACAGGGGCTACGAGCAGTACTTC
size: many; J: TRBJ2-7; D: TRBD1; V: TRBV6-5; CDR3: CASSYSSGGASYEQYF; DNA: TGTGCCAGCAGTTACTCGTCAGGGGGAGCGTCCTACGAGCAGTACTTC
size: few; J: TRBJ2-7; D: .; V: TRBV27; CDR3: CASSSGGGDEQYF; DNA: TGTGCCAGCAGTTCAGGAGGGGGCGACGAGCAGTACTTC
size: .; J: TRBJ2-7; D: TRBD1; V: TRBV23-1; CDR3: CASSQISSLTDREYEQYF; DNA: TGCGCCAGCAGTCAAATTTCTAGCCTTACGGACAGGGAGTACGAGCAGTACTTC
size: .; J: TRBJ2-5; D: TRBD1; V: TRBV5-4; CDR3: CASSFATGEKTQYF; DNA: TGTGCCAGCAGCTTTGCGACAGGGGAAAAGACCCAGTACTTC
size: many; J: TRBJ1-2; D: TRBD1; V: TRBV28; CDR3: CASSSGQGAYGYTF; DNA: TGTGCCAGCAGCTCCGGACAGGGGGCCTATGGCTACACCTTC
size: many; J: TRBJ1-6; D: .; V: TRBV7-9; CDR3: CASSTEQGALHF; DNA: TGTGCCAGCAGCACCGAACAGGGCGCCCTCCACTTT
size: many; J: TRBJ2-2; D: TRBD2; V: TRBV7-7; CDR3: CASSLGGARIGSTGELFF; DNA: TGTGCTAGCAGCCTCGGGGGGGCCCGTATTGGGTCGACCGGGGAGCTGTTTTTT
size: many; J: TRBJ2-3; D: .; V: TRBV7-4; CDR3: CASSWRVVRGWADTQYF; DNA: TGTGCCAGCAGCTGGAGGGTTGTCAGGGGATGGGCAGATACGCAGTATTTT
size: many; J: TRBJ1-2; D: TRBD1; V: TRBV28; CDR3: CASSYYRQGNNYGYTF; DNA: TGTGCCAGCAGTTACTATAGACAGGGAAATAACTATGGCTACACCTTC
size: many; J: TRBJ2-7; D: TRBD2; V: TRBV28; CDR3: CASRETSGGALTYEQYF; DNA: TGTGCCAGCAGGGAAACTAGCGGGGGGGCCCTTACCTACGAGCAGTACTTC
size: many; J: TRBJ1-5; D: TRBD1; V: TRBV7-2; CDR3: CASSSQGGSNQPQHF; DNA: TGTGCCAGCAGCTCGCAGGGGGGAAGCAATCAGCCCCAGCATTTT
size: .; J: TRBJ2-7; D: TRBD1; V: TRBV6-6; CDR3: CASSSLRQGYEQYF; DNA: TGTGCCAGCAGTTCCCTACGACAGGGCTACGAGCAGTACTTC
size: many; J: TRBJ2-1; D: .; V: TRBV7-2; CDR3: CASLQGGSYNEQFF; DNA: TGTGCCAGCCTCCAGGGGGGTTCCTACAATGAGCAGTTCTTC
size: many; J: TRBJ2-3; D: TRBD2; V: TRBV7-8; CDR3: CASSLLAGGRTDTQYF; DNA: TGTGCCAGCAGCTTACTAGCGGGGGGGAGGACAGATACGCAGTATTTT
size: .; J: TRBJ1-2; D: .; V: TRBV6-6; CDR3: CASSTPTHGYTF; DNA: TGTGCCAGCAGTACCCCTACCCATGGCTACACCTTC
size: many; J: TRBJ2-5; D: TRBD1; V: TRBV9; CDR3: CASSPRQGRETQYF; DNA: TGTGCCAGCAGCCCAAGACAGGGGAGGGAGACCCAGTACTTC
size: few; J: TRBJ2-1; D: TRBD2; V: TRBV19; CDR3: CASNLGGVPYNEQFF; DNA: TGTGCCAGTAACCTCGGGGGGGTTCCCTACAATGAGCAGTTCTTC
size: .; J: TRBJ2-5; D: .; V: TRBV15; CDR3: CATSRDRFPGFGETQYF; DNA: TGTGCCACCAGCAGAGACCGGTTTCCGGGTTTCGGTGAGACCCAGTACTTC
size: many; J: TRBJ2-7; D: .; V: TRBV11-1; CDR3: CASKIAGYSDEQYF; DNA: TGTGCCAGCAAGATTGCGGGGTACTCAGACGAGCAGTACTTC
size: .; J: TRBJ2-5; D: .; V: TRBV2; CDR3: CASSELGTGQETQYF; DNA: TGTGCCAGCAGTGAGTTAGGAACGGGGCAAGAGACCCAGTACTTC
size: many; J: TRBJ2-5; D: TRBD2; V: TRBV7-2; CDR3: CASSFGSGAVGTQYF; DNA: TGTGCCAGCAGCTTTGGTAGCGGGGCGGTGGGGACCCAGTACTTC
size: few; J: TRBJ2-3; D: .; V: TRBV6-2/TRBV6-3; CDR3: CASSYGDPDTQYF; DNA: TGTGCCAGCAGTTACGGGGATCCAGATACGCAGTATTTT
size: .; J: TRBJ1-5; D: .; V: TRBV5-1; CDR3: CASSLGPGERQHF; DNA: TGCGCCAGCAGCTTGGGTCCGGGGGAGCGTCAGCATTTT
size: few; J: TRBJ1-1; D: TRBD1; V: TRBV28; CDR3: CASPPTGRLNTEAFF; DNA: TGTGCCAGTCCCCCGACAGGGCGATTGAACACTGAAGCTTTCTTT
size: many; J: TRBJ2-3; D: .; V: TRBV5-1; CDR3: CASSLEDTQYF; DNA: TGTGCCAGCAGCTTAGAGGATACGCAGTATTTT
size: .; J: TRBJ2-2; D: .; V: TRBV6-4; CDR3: CASSDQGGTGELFF; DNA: TGTGCCAGCAGTGACCAGGGGGGCACCGGGGAGCTGTTTTTT
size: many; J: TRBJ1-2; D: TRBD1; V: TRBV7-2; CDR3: CASSPKTVGTAGGYTF; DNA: TGTGCCAGCAGCCCTAAGACCGTGGGGACAGCGGGTGGCTACACCTTC
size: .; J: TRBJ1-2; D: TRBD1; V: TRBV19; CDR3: CASSIDDREGYGYTF; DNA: TGTGCCAGTAGTATAGATGACAGGGAGGGATATGGCTACACCTTC
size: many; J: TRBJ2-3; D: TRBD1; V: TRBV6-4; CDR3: CASSEGGQGNTQYF; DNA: TGTGCCAGCAGTGAAGGAGGACAGGGGAATACGCAGTATTTT
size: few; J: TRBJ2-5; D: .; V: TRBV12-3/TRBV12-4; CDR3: CASSLARVQGATQYF; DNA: TGTGCCAGCAGTTTAGCGCGGGTCCAGGGCGCGACCCAGTACTTC